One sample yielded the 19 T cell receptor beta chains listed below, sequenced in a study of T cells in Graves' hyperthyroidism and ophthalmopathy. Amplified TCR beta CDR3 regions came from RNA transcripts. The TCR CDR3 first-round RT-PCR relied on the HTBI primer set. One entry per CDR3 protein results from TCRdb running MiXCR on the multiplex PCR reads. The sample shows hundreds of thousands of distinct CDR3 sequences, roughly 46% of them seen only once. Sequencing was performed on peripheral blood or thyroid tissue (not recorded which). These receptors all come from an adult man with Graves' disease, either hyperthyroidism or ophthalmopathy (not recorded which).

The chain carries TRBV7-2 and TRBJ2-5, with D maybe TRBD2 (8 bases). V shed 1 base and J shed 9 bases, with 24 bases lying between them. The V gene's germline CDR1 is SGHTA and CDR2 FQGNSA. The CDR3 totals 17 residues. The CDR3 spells CASSLVSGTALGQPQYF. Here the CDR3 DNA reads TGTGCCAGCAGCTTAGTTAGCGGGACAGCCCTCGGACAGCCCCAGTACTTC.

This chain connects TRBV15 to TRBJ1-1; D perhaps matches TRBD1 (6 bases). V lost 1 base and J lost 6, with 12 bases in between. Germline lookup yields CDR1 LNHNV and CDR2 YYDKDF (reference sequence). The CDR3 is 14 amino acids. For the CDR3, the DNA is TGTGCCACCAGCAGAGGGAGGGGGAGCTCTGAAGCTTTCTTT. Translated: CATSRGRGSSEAFF.

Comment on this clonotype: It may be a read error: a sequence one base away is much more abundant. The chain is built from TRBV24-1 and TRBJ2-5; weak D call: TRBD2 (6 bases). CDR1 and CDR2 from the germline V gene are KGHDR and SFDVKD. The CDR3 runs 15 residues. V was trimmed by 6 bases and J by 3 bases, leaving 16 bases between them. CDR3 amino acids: CATSLGTGGKETQYF. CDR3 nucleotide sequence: TGTGCCACCAGTTTGGGGACTGGCGGGAAAGAGACCCAGTACTTC.

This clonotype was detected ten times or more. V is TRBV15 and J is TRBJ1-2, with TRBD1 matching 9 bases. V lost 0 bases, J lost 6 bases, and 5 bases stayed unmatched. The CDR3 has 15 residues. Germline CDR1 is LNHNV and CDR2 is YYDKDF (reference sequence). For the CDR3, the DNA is TGTGCCACCAGCAGAGATCGGGGACAGGGCCATGGCTACACCTTC. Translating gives CATSRDRGQGHGYTF.

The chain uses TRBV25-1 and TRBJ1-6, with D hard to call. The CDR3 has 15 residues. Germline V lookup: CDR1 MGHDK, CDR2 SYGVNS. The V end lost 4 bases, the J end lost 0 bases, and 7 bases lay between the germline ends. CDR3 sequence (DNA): TGTGCCAGCAGTGGCGGGAGCTCCTATAATTCACCCCTCCACTTT. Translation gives CASSGGSSYNSPLHF.

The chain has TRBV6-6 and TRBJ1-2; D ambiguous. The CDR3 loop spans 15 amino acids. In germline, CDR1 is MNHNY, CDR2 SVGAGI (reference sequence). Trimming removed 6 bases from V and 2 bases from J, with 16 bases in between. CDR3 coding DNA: TGTGCCAGCAGCCCGGAAGGACGGGAGAACTATGGCTACACCTTC. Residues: CASSPEGRENYGYTF.

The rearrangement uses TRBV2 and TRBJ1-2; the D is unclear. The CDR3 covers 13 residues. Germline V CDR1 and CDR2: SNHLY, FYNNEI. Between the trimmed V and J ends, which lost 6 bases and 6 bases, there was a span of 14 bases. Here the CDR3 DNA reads TGTGCCAGCAGAGATCGTTTAGTTCATGGCTACACCTTC. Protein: CASRDRLVHGYTF. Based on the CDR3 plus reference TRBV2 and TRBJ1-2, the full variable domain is EPEVTQTPSHQVTQMGQEVILRCVPISNHLYFYWYRQILGQKVEFLVSFYNNEISEKSEIFDDQFSVERPDGSNFTLKIRSTKLEDSAMYFCASRDRLVHGYTFGSGTRLTVV.

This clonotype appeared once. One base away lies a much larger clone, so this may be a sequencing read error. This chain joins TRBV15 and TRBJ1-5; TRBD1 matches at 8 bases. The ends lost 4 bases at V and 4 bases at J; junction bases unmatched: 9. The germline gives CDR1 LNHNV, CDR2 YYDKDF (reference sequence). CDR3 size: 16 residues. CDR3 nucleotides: TGTGCCACCAGCAAAGGTGAGGGGACAGGTAATCAGCCCCAGCATTTT. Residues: CATSKGEGTGNQPQHF.

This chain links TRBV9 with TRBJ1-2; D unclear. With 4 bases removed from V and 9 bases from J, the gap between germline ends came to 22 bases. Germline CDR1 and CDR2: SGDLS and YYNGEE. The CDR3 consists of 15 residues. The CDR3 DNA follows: TGTGCCAGCAGCAGCACACCTCAGACGCAGTATAGCTACACCTTC. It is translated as CASSSTPQTQYSYTF.

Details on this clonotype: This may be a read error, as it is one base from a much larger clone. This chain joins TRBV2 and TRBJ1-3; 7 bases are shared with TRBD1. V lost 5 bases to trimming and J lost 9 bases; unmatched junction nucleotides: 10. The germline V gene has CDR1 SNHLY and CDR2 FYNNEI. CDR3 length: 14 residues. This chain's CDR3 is CASSTGQSESTIYF. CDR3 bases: TGTGCCAGCAGTACGGGACAGTCAGAAAGCACCATATATTTT.

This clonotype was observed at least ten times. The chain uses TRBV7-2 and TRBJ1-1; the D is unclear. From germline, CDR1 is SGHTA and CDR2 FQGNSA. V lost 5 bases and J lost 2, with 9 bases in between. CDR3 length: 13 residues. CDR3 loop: CASSQERNTEAFF. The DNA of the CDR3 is TGTGCCAGCAGCCAAGAGCGTAACACTGAAGCTTTCTTT.

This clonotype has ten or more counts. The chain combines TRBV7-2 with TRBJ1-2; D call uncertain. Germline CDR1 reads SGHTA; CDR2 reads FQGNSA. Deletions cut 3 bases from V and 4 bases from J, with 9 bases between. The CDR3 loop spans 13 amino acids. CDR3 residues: CASSLEQTYGYTF. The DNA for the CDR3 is TGTGCCAGCAGCTTGGAACAGACCTATGGCTACACCTTC.

DNA of the CDR3: TGTGCCAGCAGCTCATGGGCAGTCTATGGCTACACCTTC. Translated: CASSSWAVYGYTF. The rearrangement links TRBV7-9 to TRBJ1-2; no clear D gene. This CDR3 is built from 13 residues. The V gene's germline CDR1 is SEHNR and CDR2 FQNEAQ (reference sequence). Trimming cost V 4 bases and J 4 bases, with 10 bases left between them.

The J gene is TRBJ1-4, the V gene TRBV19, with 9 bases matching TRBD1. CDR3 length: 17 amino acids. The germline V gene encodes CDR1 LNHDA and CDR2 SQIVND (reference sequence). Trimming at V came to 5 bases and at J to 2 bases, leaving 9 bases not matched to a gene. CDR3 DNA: TGTGCCAGTAGTCCACCTGGACAGGGGTGGACTAATGAAAAACTGTTTTTT. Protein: CASSPPGQGWTNEKLFF.

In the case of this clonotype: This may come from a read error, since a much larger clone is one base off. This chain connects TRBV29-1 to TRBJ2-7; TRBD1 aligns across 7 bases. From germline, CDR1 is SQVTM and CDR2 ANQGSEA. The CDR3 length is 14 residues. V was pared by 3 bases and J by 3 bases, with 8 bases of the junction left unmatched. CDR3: CSVELGDRFYEQYF. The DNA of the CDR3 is TGCAGCGTTGAGTTGGGGGACAGATTCTACGAGCAGTACTTC.

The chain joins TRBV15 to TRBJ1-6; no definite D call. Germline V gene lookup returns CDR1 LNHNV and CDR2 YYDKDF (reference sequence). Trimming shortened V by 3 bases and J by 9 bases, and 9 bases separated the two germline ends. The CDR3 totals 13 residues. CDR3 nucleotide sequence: TGTGCCACCAGCAGCGGCGGGGTTTCACCCCTCCACTTT. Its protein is CATSSGGVSPLHF. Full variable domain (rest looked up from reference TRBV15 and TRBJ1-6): DAMVIQNPRYQVTQFGKPVTLSCSQTLNHNVMYWYQQKSSQAPKLLFHYYDKDFNNEADTPDNFQSRRPNTSFCFLDIRSPGLGDTAMYLCATSSGGVSPLHFGNGTRLTVT.

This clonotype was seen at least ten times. DNA of the CDR3: TGTGCCAGCAGCCCGGGACCGAGGGATGAAAAACTGTTTTTT. Its protein product is CASSPGPRDEKLFF. This chain joins TRBV7-9 and TRBJ1-4; D may be TRBD1 (5 bases). Germline values: CDR1 SEHNR, CDR2 FQNEAQ (reference sequence). The CDR3 runs 14 residues. The V end was cut by 5 bases, the J end by 6 bases, with 13 bases between.

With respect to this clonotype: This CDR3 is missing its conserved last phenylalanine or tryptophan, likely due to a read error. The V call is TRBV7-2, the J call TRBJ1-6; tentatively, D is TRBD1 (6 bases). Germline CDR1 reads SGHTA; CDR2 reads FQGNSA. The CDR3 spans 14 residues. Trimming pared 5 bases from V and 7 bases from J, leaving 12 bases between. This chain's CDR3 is CASSTGAGNSPLHL. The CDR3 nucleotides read TGTGCCAGCAGCACGGGGGCAGGAAATTCACCCCTCCACTTA.

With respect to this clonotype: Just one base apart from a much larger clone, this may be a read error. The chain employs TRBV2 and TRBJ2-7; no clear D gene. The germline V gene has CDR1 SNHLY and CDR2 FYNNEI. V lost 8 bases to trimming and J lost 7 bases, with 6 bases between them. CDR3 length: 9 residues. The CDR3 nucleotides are TGTGCCAGCGGAAGGGAGCAGTACTTC. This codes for CASGREQYF.